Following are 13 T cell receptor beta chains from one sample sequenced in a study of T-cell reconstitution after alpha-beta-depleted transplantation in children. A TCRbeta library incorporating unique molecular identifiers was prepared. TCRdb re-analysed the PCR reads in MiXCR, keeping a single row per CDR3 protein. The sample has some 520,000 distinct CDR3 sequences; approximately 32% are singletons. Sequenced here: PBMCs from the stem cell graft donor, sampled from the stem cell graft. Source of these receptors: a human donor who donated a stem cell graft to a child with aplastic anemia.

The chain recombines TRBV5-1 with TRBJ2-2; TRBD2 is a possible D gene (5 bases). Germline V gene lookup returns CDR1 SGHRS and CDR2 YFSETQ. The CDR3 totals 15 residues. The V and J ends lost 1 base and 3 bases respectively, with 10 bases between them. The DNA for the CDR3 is TGCGCCAGCAGCTTGTGGGGAGCGGACACCGGGGAGCTGTTTTTT. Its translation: CASSLWGADTGELFF. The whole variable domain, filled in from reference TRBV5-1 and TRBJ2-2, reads KAGVTQTPRYLIKTRGQQVTLSCSPISGHRSVSWYQQTPGQGLQFLFEYFSETQRNKGNFPGRFSGRQFSNSRSEMNVSTLELGDSALYLCASSLWGADTGELFFGEGSRLTVL.

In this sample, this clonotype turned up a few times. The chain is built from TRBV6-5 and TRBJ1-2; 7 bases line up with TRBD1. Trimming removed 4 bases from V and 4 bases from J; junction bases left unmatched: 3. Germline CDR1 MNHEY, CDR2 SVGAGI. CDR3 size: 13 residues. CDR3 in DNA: TGTGCCAGCAGTTCAGGGGGGCCCTATGGCTACACCTTC. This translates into CASSSGGPYGYTF.

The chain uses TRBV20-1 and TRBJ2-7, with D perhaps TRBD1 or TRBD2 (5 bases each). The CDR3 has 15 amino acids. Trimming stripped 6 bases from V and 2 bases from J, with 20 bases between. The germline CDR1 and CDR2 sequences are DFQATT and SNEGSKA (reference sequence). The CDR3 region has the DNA TGCAGTGCCCAGTTTGTTGGGGGATACCCCTACGAGCAGTACTTC. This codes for CSAQFVGGYPYEQYF.

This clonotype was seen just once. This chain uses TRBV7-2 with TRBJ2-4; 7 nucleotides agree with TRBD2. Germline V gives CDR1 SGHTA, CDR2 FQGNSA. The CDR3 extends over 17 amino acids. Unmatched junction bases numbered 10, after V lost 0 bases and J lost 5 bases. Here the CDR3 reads CASSLASTSLGENIQYF. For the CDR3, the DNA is TGTGCCAGCAGCTTAGCGTCGACTAGCCTTGGGGAAAACATTCAGTACTTC.

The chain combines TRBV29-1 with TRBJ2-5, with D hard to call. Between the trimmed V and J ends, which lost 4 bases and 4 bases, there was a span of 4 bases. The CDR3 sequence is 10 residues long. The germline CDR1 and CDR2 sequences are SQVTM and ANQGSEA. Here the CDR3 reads CSVAVETQYF. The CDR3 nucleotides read TGCAGCGTTGCGGTAGAGACCCAGTACTTC.

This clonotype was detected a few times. The CDR3: CASSYQVGGHTQYF. The CDR3 bases are TGTGCCAGCAGTTACCAGGTGGGGGGTCACACGCAGTATTTT. The chain has TRBV6-5 and TRBJ2-3, with D perhaps TRBD2 (6 bases). V lost 2 bases, J lost 9 bases, and 15 bases lay in between. The CDR3 loop spans 14 amino acids. CDR1 and CDR2 from the germline V gene are MNHEY and SVGAGI.

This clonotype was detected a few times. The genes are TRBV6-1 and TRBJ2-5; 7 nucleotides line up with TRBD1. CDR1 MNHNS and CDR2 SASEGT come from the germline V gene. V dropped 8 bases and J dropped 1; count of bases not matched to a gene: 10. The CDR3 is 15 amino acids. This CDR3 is CASLSGTDFQETQYF. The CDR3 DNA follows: TGTGCCAGCCTCTCCGGGACAGATTTCCAAGAGACCCAGTACTTC.

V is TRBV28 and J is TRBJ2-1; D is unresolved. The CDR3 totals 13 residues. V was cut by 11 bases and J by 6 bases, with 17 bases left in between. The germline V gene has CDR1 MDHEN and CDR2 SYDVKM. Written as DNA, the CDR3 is TGTGCCGTCTCGGGCAGCAGGCCCAATGAGCAGTTCTTC. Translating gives CAVSGSRPNEQFF. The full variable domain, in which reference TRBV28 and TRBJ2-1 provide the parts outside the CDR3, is DVKVTQSSRYLVKRTGEKVFLECVQDMDHENMFWYRQDPGLGLRLIYFSYDVKMKEKGDIPEGYSVSREKKERFSLILESASTNQTSMYLCAVSGSRPNEQFFGPGTRLTVL.

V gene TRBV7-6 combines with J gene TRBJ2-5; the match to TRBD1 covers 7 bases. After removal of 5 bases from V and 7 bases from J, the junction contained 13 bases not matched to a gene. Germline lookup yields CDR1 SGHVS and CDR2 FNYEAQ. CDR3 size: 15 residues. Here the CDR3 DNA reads TGTGCCAGCAGCACTGGATTGACAGGGCAGGGGACCCAGTACTTC. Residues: CASSTGLTGQGTQYF. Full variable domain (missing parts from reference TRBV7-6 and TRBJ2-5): GAGVSQSPRYKVTKRGQDVALRCDPISGHVSLYWYRQALGQGPEFLTYFNYEAQQDKSGLPNDRFSAERPEGSISTLTIQRTEQRDSAMYRCASSTGLTGQGTQYFGPGTRLLVL.

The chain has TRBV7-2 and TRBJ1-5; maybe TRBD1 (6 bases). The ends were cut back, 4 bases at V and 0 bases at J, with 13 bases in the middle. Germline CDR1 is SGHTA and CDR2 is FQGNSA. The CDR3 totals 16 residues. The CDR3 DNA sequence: TGTGCCAGCAGCTCATCGGGGACACATAGCAATCAGCCCCAGCATTTT. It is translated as CASSSSGTHSNQPQHF.

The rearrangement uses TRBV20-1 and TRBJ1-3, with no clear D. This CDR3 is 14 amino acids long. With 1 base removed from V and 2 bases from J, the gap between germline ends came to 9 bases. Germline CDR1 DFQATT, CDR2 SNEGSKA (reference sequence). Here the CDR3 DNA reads TGCAGTGCTAGAGGAGTTCCAGCTGGAAACACCATATATTTT. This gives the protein CSARGVPAGNTIYF.

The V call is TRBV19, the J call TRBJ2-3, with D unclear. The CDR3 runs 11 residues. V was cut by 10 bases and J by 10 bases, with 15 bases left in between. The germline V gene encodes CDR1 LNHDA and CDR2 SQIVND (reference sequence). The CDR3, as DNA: TGTGCCACCCATTCGGAATTCGCGCAGTATTTT. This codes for CATHSEFAQYF. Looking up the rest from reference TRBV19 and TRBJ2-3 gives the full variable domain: DGGITQSPKYLFRKEGQNVTLSCEQNLNHDAMYWYRQDPGQGLRLIYYSQIVNDFQKGDIAEGYSVSREKKESFPLTVTSAQKNPTAFYLCATHSEFAQYFGPGTRLTVL.

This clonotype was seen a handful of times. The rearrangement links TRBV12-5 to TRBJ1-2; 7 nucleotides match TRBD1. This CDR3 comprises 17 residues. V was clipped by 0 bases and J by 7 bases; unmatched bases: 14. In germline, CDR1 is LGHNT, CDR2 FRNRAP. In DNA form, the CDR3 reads TGTGCTAGTGGTTTGGTACGCGGAGGGGGCGAATCCGGTGGCTACACCTTC. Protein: CASGLVRGGGESGGYTF.